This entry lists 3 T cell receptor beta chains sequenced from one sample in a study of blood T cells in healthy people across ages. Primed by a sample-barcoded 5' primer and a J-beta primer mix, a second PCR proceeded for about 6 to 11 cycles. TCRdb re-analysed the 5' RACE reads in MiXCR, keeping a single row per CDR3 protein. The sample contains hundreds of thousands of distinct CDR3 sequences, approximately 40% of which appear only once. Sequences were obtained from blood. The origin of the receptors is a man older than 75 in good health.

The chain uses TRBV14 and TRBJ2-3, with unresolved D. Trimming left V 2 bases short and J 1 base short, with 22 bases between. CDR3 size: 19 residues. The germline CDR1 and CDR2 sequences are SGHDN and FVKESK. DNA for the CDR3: TGTGCCAGCAGCCAACGGTTCTCTTTCCGGCAGCCGCGCACAGATACGCAGTATTTT. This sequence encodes CASSQRFSFRQPRTDTQYF.

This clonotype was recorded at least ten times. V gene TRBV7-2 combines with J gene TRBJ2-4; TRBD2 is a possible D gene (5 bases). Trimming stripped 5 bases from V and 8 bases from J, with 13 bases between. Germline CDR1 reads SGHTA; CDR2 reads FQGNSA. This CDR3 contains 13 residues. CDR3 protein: CASSRSEGYIQYF. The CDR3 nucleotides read TGTGCCAGCAGCCGCAGTGAGGGTTACATTCAGTACTTC. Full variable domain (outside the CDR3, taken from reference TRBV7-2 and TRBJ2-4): GAGVSQSPSNKVTEKGKDVELRCDPISGHTALYWYRQSLGQGLEFLIYFQGNSAPDKSGLPSDRFSAERTGGSVSTLTIQRTQQEDSAVYLCASSRSEGYIQYFGAGTRLSVL.

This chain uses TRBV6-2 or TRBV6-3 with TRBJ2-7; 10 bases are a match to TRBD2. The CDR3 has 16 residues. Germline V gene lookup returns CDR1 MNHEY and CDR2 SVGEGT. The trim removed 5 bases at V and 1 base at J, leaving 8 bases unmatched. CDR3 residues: CASSHLLAGRSYEQYF. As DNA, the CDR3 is TGTGCCAGCAGTCATCTACTAGCGGGAAGATCCTACGAGCAGTACTTC.